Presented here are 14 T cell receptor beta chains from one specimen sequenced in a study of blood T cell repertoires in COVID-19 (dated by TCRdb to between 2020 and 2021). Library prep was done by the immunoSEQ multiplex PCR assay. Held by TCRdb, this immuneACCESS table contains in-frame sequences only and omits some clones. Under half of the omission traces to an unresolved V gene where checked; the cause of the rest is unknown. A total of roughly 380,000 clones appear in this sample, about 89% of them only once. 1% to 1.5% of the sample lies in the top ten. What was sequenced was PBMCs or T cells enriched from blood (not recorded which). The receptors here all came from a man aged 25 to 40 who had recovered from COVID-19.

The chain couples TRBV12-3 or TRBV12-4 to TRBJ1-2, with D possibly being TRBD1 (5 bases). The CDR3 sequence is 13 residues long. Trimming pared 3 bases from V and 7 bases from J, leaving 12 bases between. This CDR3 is CASSFGRVGGYTF. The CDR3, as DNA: TGTGCCAGCAGTTTCGGCAGGGTGGGTGGCTACACCTTC.

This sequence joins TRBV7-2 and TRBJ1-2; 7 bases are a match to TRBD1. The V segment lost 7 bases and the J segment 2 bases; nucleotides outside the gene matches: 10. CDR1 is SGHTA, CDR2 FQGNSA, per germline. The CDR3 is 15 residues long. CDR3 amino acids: CASTQRPGGNYGYTF. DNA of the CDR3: TGTGCCAGCACCCAAAGACCAGGGGGGAACTATGGCTACACCTTC.

Here the CDR3 reads CASTFADRDTEAFF. The DNA for the CDR3 is TGTGCCAGCACCTTTGCCGACAGGGACACTGAAGCTTTCTTT. The rearrangement uses TRBV6-5 and TRBJ1-1, with TRBD1 matching 7 bases. V lost 7 bases and J lost 3; bases outside the gene matches: 8. Germline values: CDR1 MNHEY, CDR2 SVGAGI. CDR3 length equals 14 residues.

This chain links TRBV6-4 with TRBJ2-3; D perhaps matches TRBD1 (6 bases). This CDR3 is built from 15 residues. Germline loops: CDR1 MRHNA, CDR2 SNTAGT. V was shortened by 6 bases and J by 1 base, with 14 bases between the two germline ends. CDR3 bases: TGTGCCAGCAGCTCAACAGGGTGGGGCACAGATACGCAGTATTTT. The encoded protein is CASSSTGWGTDTQYF.

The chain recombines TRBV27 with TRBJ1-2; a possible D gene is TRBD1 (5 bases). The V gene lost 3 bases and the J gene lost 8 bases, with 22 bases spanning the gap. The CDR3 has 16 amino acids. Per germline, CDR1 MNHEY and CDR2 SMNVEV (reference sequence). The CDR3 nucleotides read TGTGCCAGCAGTTTCTCCGGGTCAGGGAATTGGATAGGCTACACCTTC. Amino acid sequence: CASSFSGSGNWIGYTF.

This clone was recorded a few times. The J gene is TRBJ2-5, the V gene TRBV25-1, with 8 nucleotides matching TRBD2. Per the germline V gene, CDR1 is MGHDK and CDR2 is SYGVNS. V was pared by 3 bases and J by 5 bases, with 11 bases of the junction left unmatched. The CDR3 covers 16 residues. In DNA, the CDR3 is TGTGCCAGCAGTGACCCATGGGGCGGGGGGTCGGAGACCCAGTACTTC. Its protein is CASSDPWGGGSETQYF.

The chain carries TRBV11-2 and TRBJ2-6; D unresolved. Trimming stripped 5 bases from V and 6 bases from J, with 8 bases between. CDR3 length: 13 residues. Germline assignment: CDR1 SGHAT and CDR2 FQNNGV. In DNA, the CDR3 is TGTGCCAGCAGCCCTGGAGCGGCCAACGTCCTGACTTTC. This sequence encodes CASSPGAANVLTF.

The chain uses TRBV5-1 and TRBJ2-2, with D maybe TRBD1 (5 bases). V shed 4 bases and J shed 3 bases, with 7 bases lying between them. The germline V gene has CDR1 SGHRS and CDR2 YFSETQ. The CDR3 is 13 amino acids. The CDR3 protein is CASSAGYTGELFF. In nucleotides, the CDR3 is TGCGCCAGCAGCGCAGGGTACACCGGGGAGCTGTTTTTT.

The CDR3 is CATGHGSNTGELFF. CDR3 DNA: TGTGCCACCGGACATGGATCGAACACCGGGGAGCTGTTTTTT. V usage is TRBV10-3 and J usage is TRBJ2-2; D possibly corresponds to TRBD1 (5 bases). CDR3 size: 14 residues. Germline CDR1 ENHRY, CDR2 SYGVKD. Trimming took 10 bases from V and 0 from J, leaving 12 bases between them.

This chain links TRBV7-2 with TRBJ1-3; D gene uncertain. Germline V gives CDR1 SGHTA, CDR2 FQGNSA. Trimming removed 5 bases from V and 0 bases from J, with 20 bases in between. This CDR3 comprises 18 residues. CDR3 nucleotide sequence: TGTGCCAGCAGCCTATCCTCTAGTGGGTTCTTCTCTGGAAACACCATATATTTT. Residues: CASSLSSSGFFSGNTIYF.

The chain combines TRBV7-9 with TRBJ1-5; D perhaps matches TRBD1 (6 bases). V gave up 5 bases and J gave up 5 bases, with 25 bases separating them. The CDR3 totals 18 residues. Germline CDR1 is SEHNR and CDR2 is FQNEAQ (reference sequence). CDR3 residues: CASSHMSLMGRGHQPQHF. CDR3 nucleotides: TGTGCCAGCAGCCATATGTCTCTGATGGGCAGGGGCCATCAGCCCCAGCATTTT.

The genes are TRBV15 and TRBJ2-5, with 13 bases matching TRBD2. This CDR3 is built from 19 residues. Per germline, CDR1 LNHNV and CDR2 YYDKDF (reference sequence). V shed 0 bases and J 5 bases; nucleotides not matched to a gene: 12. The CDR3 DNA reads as TGTGCCACCAGCAGAGATCGAGGGCGCGGACTAGCGGGGGCGGAGACCCAGTACTTC. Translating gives CATSRDRGRGLAGAETQYF.

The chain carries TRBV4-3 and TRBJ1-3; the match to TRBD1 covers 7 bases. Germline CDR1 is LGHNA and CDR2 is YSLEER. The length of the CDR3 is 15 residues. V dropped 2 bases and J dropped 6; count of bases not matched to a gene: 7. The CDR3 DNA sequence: TGCGCCAGCAGCCAAAGGACAGGATTTGAAAACACCATATATTTT. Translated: CASSQRTGFENTIYF.

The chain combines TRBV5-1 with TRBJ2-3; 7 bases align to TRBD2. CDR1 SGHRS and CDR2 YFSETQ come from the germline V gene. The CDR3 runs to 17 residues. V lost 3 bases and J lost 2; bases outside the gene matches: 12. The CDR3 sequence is CASSSAGLVEVTDTQYF. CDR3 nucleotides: TGCGCCAGCAGCTCAGCCGGACTAGTTGAGGTCACAGATACGCAGTATTTT.